Presented here are 14 T cell receptor beta chains from one specimen sequenced in a study of T cell repertoires in cytomegalovirus infection. TCRdb fed the reads into MiXCR, producing one record per CDR3 protein. The table lists around 260,000 distinct CDR3 sequences, 9.1% of them singletons. The material sequenced was PBMCs. The receptors were sampled from a human donor in good health (CMV status not recorded). Some clones in this sample may be carry-over from other donors' samples.

This clonotype has a count of ten or more. The chain links TRBV7-9 to TRBJ2-3; 7 positions agree with TRBD2. From germline, CDR1 is SEHNR and CDR2 FQNEAQ (reference sequence). Trimming took 5 bases from V and 3 from J; bases not matched to a gene: 8. The CDR3 is made up of 15 amino acids. The CDR3 sequence: CASSLDGGGTDTQYF. The DNA of the CDR3 is TGTGCCAGCAGCCTAGACGGCGGGGGAACAGATACGCAGTATTTT.

CDR3 sequence (DNA): TGTGCCATCAGTGAGGGGACAGGGCCCGGGGAGCTGTTTTTT. Translation: CAISEGTGPGELFF. The rearrangement joins TRBV10-3 to TRBJ2-2; TRBD1 matches 9 bases. Germline lookup yields CDR1 ENHRY and CDR2 SYGVKD. The CDR3 sequence is 14 residues long. V shed 2 bases, J shed 6 bases, and the junction held 1 base outside the gene matches.

This clonotype was observed at least ten times. The rearrangement uses TRBV7-2 and TRBJ1-1; D is perhaps TRBD1 (6 bases). Trimming took 1 base from V and 8 from J, leaving 11 bases between them. The CDR3 has 13 residues. The germline CDR1 and CDR2 sequences are SGHTA and FQGNSA. CDR3 loop: CASSLGDIREAFF. The CDR3 nucleotides read TGTGCCAGCAGCTTAGGGGACATACGAGAAGCTTTCTTT.

This clonotype appeared many times. The J gene is TRBJ2-2, the V gene TRBV7-2; perhaps TRBD2 as D (5 bases). This CDR3 region has 14 residues. With 5 bases removed from V and 5 bases from J, the gap between germline ends came to 12 bases. The germline gives CDR1 SGHTA, CDR2 FQGNSA. In DNA, the CDR3 is TGTGCCAGCAGCCTAATCACGGGGACCGGGGAGCTGTTTTTT. This codes for CASSLITGTGELFF.

This clonotype was counted many times. The chain carries TRBV7-2 and TRBJ2-1, with D hard to call. The CDR3 extends over 16 amino acids. Germline CDR1 reads SGHTA; CDR2 reads FQGNSA. V lost 0 bases and J lost 5, with 14 bases in between. The CDR3: CASSLAPNLHNNEQFF. CDR3 coding DNA: TGTGCCAGCAGCTTAGCGCCCAACCTGCACAACAATGAGCAGTTCTTC. The whole variable domain, remainder taken from reference TRBV7-2 and TRBJ2-1, is GAGVSQSPSNKVTEKGKDVELRCDPISGHTALYWYRQSLGQGLEFLIYFQGNSAPDKSGLPSDRFSAERTGGSVSTLTIQRTQQEDSAVYLCASSLAPNLHNNEQFFGPGTRLTVL.

This clonotype has at least ten counts. CDR3 in amino acids: CASSSGRPNYGYTF. The CDR3, as DNA: TGTGCCAGCAGCTCGGGACGGCCAAACTATGGCTACACCTTC. The chain joins TRBV7-2 to TRBJ1-2; weak D call: TRBD1 (5 bases). With 4 bases removed from V and 2 bases from J, the gap between germline ends came to 11 bases. CDR3 length: 14 residues. Germline V gives CDR1 SGHTA, CDR2 FQGNSA.

This clonotype was counted a few times. V gene TRBV19 combines with J gene TRBJ2-2; 7 nucleotides agree with TRBD2. Germline values: CDR1 LNHDA, CDR2 SQIVND (reference sequence). This CDR3 contains 16 residues. V lost 7 bases to trimming and J lost 0 bases; unmatched junction nucleotides: 8. The chain's CDR3 is CASNGLGRANTGELFF. The CDR3 DNA reads as TGTGCCAGTAACGGACTAGGGAGGGCGAACACCGGGGAGCTGTTTTTT.

The J gene is TRBJ1-1, the V gene TRBV12-3 or TRBV12-4; a weak D match, TRBD1 (5 bases). V lost 3 bases and J lost 1, with 9 bases in between. There are 14 residues in the CDR3. DNA for the CDR3: TGTGCCAGCAGTTTTTTCGGGGGGAACACTGAAGCTTTCTTT. This gives the protein CASSFFGGNTEAFF.

This clonotype was seen only a few times. The V and J genes are TRBV28 and TRBJ1-1; 9 bases match TRBD1. CDR3 length: 15 amino acids. V lost 8 bases to trimming and J lost 4 bases; unmatched junction nucleotides: 11. Germline loops: CDR1 MDHEN, CDR2 SYDVKM. CDR3 region: CASGIQTGGFTEAFF. CDR3 DNA: TGTGCCAGCGGAATCCAGACAGGGGGTTTCACTGAAGCTTTCTTT.

This clonotype was recorded at least ten times. The rearrangement joins TRBV7-2 to TRBJ1-5; D not resolved. The CDR3 covers 15 residues. The ends were cut back, 1 base at V and 3 bases at J, with 10 bases in the middle. Germline V lookup: CDR1 SGHTA, CDR2 FQGNSA. CDR3 in amino acids: CASSLGAGFNQPQHF. CDR3 nucleotide sequence: TGTGCCAGCAGCTTAGGTGCAGGCTTCAATCAGCCCCAGCATTTT.

This clonotype was recorded at least ten times. This rearrangement joins TRBV30 to TRBJ2-1; unclear D gene. V was shortened by 0 bases and J by 9 bases, with 12 bases between the two germline ends. Germline V gene sequence: CDR1 GTSNPN, CDR2 SVGIG (reference sequence). This CDR3 comprises 13 residues. The CDR3 sequence: CAWSVRLDGEQFF. The CDR3 nucleotides read TGTGCCTGGAGTGTCCGGTTAGACGGTGAGCAGTTCTTC.

This clonotype occurred many times. The gene calls are TRBV7-2 and TRBJ1-1; weak D call: TRBD1 (6 bases). CDR3 size: 15 residues. Deletions cut 6 bases from V and 0 bases from J, with 14 bases between. The germline CDR1 and CDR2 sequences are SGHTA and FQGNSA. The CDR3 is CASSPSGGLNTEAFF. The DNA for the CDR3 is TGTGCCAGCAGTCCTAGTGGGGGCTTGAACACTGAAGCTTTCTTT.

Many counts were recorded for this clonotype. The genes are TRBV7-9 and TRBJ1-5, with D tentatively TRBD1 (6 bases). Trimming pared 1 base from V and 3 bases from J, leaving 13 bases between. The germline CDR1 and CDR2 sequences are SEHNR and FQNEAQ (reference sequence). This CDR3 contains 16 residues. CDR3 sequence reads: CASSLDARGNNQPQHF. DNA of the CDR3: TGTGCCAGCAGCTTAGACGCCAGGGGTAACAATCAGCCCCAGCATTTT.

In its sample, this clonotype was seen a few times. CDR3 in amino acids: CASSHRQGLAGGPGLTYNEQFF. As DNA, the CDR3 is TGCGCCAGCAGCCATAGACAGGGACTAGCGGGAGGGCCGGGTTTGACCTACAATGAGCAGTTCTTC. This sequence joins TRBV5-1 and TRBJ2-1; 16 bases match TRBD2. The CDR3 totals 22 residues. Germline V gives CDR1 SGHRS, CDR2 YFSETQ. Trimming took 4 bases from V and 2 from J; bases not matched to a gene: 18.